This paragraph covers one T cell receptor beta chain sequence. These data belong to a study of control samples from healthy donors and cancer patients. Trimming removed 4 bases from V and 3 bases from J, with 21 bases in between. Germline V gene lookup returns CDR1 LNHDA and CDR2 SQIVND (reference sequence). The CDR3 covers 17 residues. TCRdb keeps only in-frame clones here, not all; method: immunoSEQ multiplex PCR. The sample consists of over 150,000 clones, 90% to 95% of them appearing once. Sequencing used blood. The TCR originated in a woman aged 18 to 35 in good health. The rearrangement links TRBV19 to TRBJ1-2; tentative D call: TRBD1 (5 bases). CDR3 DNA sequence: TGTGCCAGTAGTAAGGCAGGGACGGCGGTCGGGGACTATGGCTACACCTTC. Its translation is CASSKAGTAVGDYGYTF.